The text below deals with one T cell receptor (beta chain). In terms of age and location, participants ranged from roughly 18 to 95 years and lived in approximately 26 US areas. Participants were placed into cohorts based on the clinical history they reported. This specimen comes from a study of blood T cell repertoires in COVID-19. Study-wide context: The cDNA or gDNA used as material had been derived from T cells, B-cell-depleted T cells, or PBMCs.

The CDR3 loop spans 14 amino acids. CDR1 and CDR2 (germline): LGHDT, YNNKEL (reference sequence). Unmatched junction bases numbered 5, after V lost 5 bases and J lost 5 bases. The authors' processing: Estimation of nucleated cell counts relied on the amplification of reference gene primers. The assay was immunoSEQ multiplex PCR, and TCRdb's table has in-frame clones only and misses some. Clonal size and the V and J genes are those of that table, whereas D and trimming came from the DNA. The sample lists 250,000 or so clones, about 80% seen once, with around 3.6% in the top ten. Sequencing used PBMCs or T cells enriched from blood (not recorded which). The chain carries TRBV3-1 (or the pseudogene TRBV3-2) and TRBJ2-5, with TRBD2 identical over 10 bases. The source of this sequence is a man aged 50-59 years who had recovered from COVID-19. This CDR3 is CASSYLAGVETQYF. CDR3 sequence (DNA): TGTGCCAGCAGCTACCTAGCGGGGGTCGAGACCCAGTACTTC.